These T cell receptor beta chains were read from a single sample in a study of T cell clonotyping in hematopoietic cell transplantation. Assay: immunoSEQ multiplex PCR; the TCRdb copy retains only in-frame clones and omits some. The table lists under 9,000 clones, roughly 96% of them singletons. The source was PBMCs, collected 30 days after allogeneic stem cell transplant. These receptors were obtained from a male patient aged 35-55 years who had an allogeneic stem cell transplant from a related donor, so the T cells may come from the graft donor. Some clones in this sample may be carry-over from other donors' samples. CDR3s include the opening cysteine and the closing phenylalanine or tryptophan. Each record gives: CDR3 protein, CDR3 DNA, J gene, CDR3 length, clone size, V gene, D gene. The D gene is left open where the match is weak. Size is omitted from some rows. Given values are once, few, many or a class for expanded clones.

cdr3_aa: CASSPGLDQLRETQYF
cdr3_nt: TGTGCCAGCAGCCCAGGACTAGACCAACTAAGAGAGACCCAGTACTTC
j_call: TRBJ2-5
cdr3_length: 16
clone_size: NA
v_call: TRBV5-6
d_call: TRBD2

cdr3_aa: CASSPLRGTGLVQPQHF
cdr3_nt: TGTGCCAGCAGCCCTCTAAGGGGGACAGGGCTTGTCCAGCCCCAGCATTTT
j_call: TRBJ1-5
cdr3_length: 17
clone_size: NA
v_call: TRBV2
d_call: TRBD1

cdr3_aa: CAWRGGGRGLMFF
cdr3_nt: TGTGCCTGGAGAGGGGGGGGTCGGGGCCTAATGTTTTTT
j_call: TRBJ2-2
cdr3_length: 13
clone_size: NA
v_call: TRBV30
d_call: NA

cdr3_aa: CSAVDYNEQFF
cdr3_nt: TGCAGCGCCGTGGACTACAATGAGCAGTTCTTC
j_call: TRBJ2-1
cdr3_length: 11
clone_size: NA
v_call: TRBV29-1
d_call: NA

cdr3_aa: CASSFDTANTGELFF
cdr3_nt: TGTGCCAGCAGTTTCGACACAGCGAACACCGGGGAGCTGTTTTTT
j_call: TRBJ2-2
cdr3_length: 15
clone_size: NA
v_call: TRBV27
d_call: NA

cdr3_aa: CASSVDRGNTEAFF
cdr3_nt: TGTGCCAGCAGCGTTGACAGGGGGAACACTGAAGCTTTCTTT
j_call: TRBJ1-1
cdr3_length: 14
clone_size: NA
v_call: TRBV5-4
d_call: TRBD1

cdr3_aa: CASSQELAQGAGELFF
cdr3_nt: TGTGCCAGCAGCCAAGAATTGGCCCAGGGGGCCGGGGAGCTGTTTTTT
j_call: TRBJ2-2
cdr3_length: 16
clone_size: once
v_call: TRBV4-2
d_call: TRBD1

cdr3_aa: CASSTGLVSYEQYF
cdr3_nt: TGTGCCAGCTCAACAGGACTCGTCTCCTACGAGCAGTACTTC
j_call: TRBJ2-7
cdr3_length: 14
clone_size: NA
v_call: TRBV18
d_call: NA

cdr3_aa: CASSPQTKGNTIYF
cdr3_nt: TGTGCCAGCAGCCCCCAGACTAAGGGAAACACCATATATTTT
j_call: TRBJ1-3
cdr3_length: 14
clone_size: NA
v_call: TRBV7-9
d_call: NA

cdr3_aa: CASRGQSYEQYF
cdr3_nt: TGTGCCAGCAGGGGACAGTCCTACGAGCAGTACTTC
j_call: TRBJ2-7
cdr3_length: 12
clone_size: NA
v_call: TRBV6-5
d_call: TRBD1

cdr3_aa: CASSARLAGDKDEQFF
cdr3_nt: TGTGCCAGCAGCGCCCGACTAGCGGGGGATAAAGATGAGCAGTTCTTC
j_call: TRBJ2-1
cdr3_length: 16
clone_size: NA
v_call: TRBV7-6
d_call: TRBD2

cdr3_aa: CASSFQGGHADTQYF
cdr3_nt: TGTGCCAGCAGTTTTCAGGGAGGGCACGCAGATACGCAGTATTTT
j_call: TRBJ2-3
cdr3_length: 15
clone_size: NA
v_call: TRBV2
d_call: TRBD2

cdr3_aa: CASSPHSSYNSPLHF
cdr3_nt: TGTGCCAGCAGCCCCCACAGCTCCTATAATTCACCCCTCCACTTT
j_call: TRBJ1-6
cdr3_length: 15
clone_size: NA
v_call: TRBV7-6
d_call: NA

cdr3_aa: CASGFWGVNTEAFF
cdr3_nt: TGTGCTAGTGGTTTCTGGGGGGTGAACACTGAAGCTTTCTTT
j_call: TRBJ1-1
cdr3_length: 14
clone_size: NA
v_call: TRBV12-5
d_call: NA

cdr3_aa: CASSKRTGTYYGYTF
cdr3_nt: TGTGCCAGCAGTAAACGGACAGGGACCTACTATGGCTACACCTTC
j_call: TRBJ1-2
cdr3_length: 15
clone_size: NA
v_call: TRBV6-5
d_call: TRBD1

cdr3_aa: CASSSGSGLTDTQYF
cdr3_nt: TGTGCCAGCAGCTCAGGCAGCGGTTTAACAGATACGCAGTATTTT
j_call: TRBJ2-3
cdr3_length: 15
clone_size: NA
v_call: TRBV9
d_call: NA

cdr3_aa: CASSQDRNYGYTF
cdr3_nt: TGTGCCAGCAGCCAAGACAGAAACTATGGCTACACCTTC
j_call: TRBJ1-2
cdr3_length: 13
clone_size: once
v_call: TRBV5-6
d_call: NA

cdr3_aa: CASSVEGRVSNQPQHF
cdr3_nt: TGTGCCAGCAGTGTCGAGGGGCGTGTAAGCAATCAGCCCCAGCATTTT
j_call: TRBJ1-5
cdr3_length: 16
clone_size: once
v_call: TRBV2
d_call: NA

cdr3_aa: CAWNPGFSYNEQFF
cdr3_nt: TGTGCCTGGAACCCGGGTTTTTCCTACAATGAGCAGTTCTTC
j_call: TRBJ2-1
cdr3_length: 14
clone_size: NA
v_call: TRBV30
d_call: NA

cdr3_aa: CASSSAPGQTYEQYF
cdr3_nt: TGCGCCAGCAGCTCCGCGCCGGGCCAGACCTACGAGCAGTACTTC
j_call: TRBJ2-7
cdr3_length: 15
clone_size: NA
v_call: TRBV5-1
d_call: NA

cdr3_aa: CASSQSNYGYTF
cdr3_nt: TGTGCCAGCAGCCAGAGTAACTATGGCTACACCTTC
j_call: TRBJ1-2
cdr3_length: 12
clone_size: NA
v_call: TRBV4-2
d_call: NA

cdr3_aa: CASSQGVAGGSDTQYF
cdr3_nt: TGCGCCAGCAGCCAAGGGGTAGCGGGGGGTTCAGATACGCAGTATTTT
j_call: TRBJ2-3
cdr3_length: 16
clone_size: NA
v_call: TRBV4-1
d_call: TRBD2

cdr3_aa: CASSLNLEAVYF
cdr3_nt: TGTGCCAGCAGCTTAAATCTTGAGGCAGTATACTTC
j_call: TRBJ2-7
cdr3_length: 12
clone_size: NA
v_call: TRBV11-2
d_call: NA

cdr3_aa: CASRETGAEQYF
cdr3_nt: TGTGCCAGCAGAGAGACAGGGGCCGAGCAGTACTTC
j_call: TRBJ2-7
cdr3_length: 12
clone_size: NA
v_call: TRBV11-3
d_call: TRBD1

cdr3_aa: CASSPTYGNTIYF
cdr3_nt: TGTGCCAGCAGTCCTACTTATGGAAACACCATATATTTT
j_call: TRBJ1-3
cdr3_length: 13
clone_size: once
v_call: TRBV6-5
d_call: NA

cdr3_aa: CASNDSGNTIYF
cdr3_nt: TGCGCCAGCAACGACTCTGGAAACACCATATATTTT
j_call: TRBJ1-3
cdr3_length: 12
clone_size: NA
v_call: TRBV5-1
d_call: NA

cdr3_aa: CASNKGGPEAFF
cdr3_nt: TGTGCCAGCAATAAAGGTGGACCTGAAGCTTTCTTT
j_call: TRBJ1-1
cdr3_length: 12
clone_size: once
v_call: TRBV6-1
d_call: NA

cdr3_aa: CAWSYDGDQPQHF
cdr3_nt: TGTGCCTGGAGTTACGACGGGGATCAGCCCCAGCATTTT
j_call: TRBJ1-5
cdr3_length: 13
clone_size: NA
v_call: TRBV30
d_call: NA

cdr3_aa: CASSFGTAGYTF
cdr3_nt: TGTGCCAGCAGCTTCGGGACAGCTGGCTACACCTTC
j_call: TRBJ1-2
cdr3_length: 12
clone_size: NA
v_call: TRBV5-5
d_call: TRBD1

cdr3_aa: CASSEGTLSLKAFF
cdr3_nt: TGCGCCAGCAGCGAGGGGACATTGTCTCTGAAGGCTTTCTTT
j_call: TRBJ1-1
cdr3_length: 14
clone_size: once
v_call: TRBV5-1
d_call: NA

cdr3_aa: CARTGTYGYTF
cdr3_nt: TGCGCCAGGACAGGGACCTATGGCTACACCTTC
j_call: TRBJ1-2
cdr3_length: 11
clone_size: few
v_call: TRBV10-1
d_call: TRBD1

cdr3_aa: CASSLSGTGYEQYF
cdr3_nt: TGCGCCAGCAGCCTCTCCGGGACAGGCTACGAGCAGTACTTC
j_call: TRBJ2-7
cdr3_length: 14
clone_size: once
v_call: TRBV4-1
d_call: TRBD1

cdr3_aa: CASSSPGTGGAINGYTF
cdr3_nt: TGCGCCAGCAGCTCCCCCGGGACAGGGGGCGCGATCAATGGCTACACCTTC
j_call: TRBJ1-2
cdr3_length: 17
clone_size: NA
v_call: TRBV5-1
d_call: TRBD1

cdr3_aa: CASSSVGVGGYTF
cdr3_nt: TGTGCCAGCAGCTCTGTGGGAGTGGGTGGCTACACCTTC
j_call: TRBJ1-2
cdr3_length: 13
clone_size: NA
v_call: TRBV7-2
d_call: NA

cdr3_aa: CASSEAQASYYGYTF
cdr3_nt: TGTGCCAGCAGTGAAGCCCAGGCCTCTTACTATGGCTACACCTTC
j_call: TRBJ1-2
cdr3_length: 15
clone_size: once
v_call: TRBV6-1
d_call: NA

cdr3_aa: CATQTGGEDTEAFF
cdr3_nt: TGTGCCACCCAAACAGGGGGCGAGGACACTGAAGCTTTCTTT
j_call: TRBJ1-1
cdr3_length: 14
clone_size: NA
v_call: TRBV19
d_call: TRBD1

cdr3_aa: CASSQDLQGAGNTIYF
cdr3_nt: TGTGCCAGCAGCCAAGATCTCCAGGGGGCTGGAAACACCATATATTTT
j_call: TRBJ1-3
cdr3_length: 16
clone_size: NA
v_call: TRBV14
d_call: TRBD1

cdr3_aa: CAWSSDYGYTF
cdr3_nt: TGTGCCTGGAGTTCAGATTATGGCTACACCTTC
j_call: TRBJ1-2
cdr3_length: 11
clone_size: NA
v_call: TRBV30
d_call: NA

cdr3_aa: CAWSYWATGELFF
cdr3_nt: TGTGCCTGGAGCTACTGGGCCACCGGGGAGCTGTTTTTT
j_call: TRBJ2-2
cdr3_length: 13
clone_size: NA
v_call: TRBV30
d_call: NA

cdr3_aa: CATLGVLDSPLHF
cdr3_nt: TGTGCAACACTTGGGGTGCTGGATTCACCCCTCCACTTT
j_call: TRBJ1-6
cdr3_length: 13
clone_size: NA
v_call: TRBV10-3
d_call: NA

cdr3_aa: CASSRRGRDQPQHF
cdr3_nt: TGTGCCAGCAGCAGGAGGGGGCGGGATCAGCCCCAGCATTTT
j_call: TRBJ1-5
cdr3_length: 14
clone_size: NA
v_call: TRBV7-2
d_call: TRBD1

cdr3_aa: CAISGESSGYTF
cdr3_nt: TGTGCCATCAGTGGCGAGAGTAGCGGCTACACCTTC
j_call: TRBJ1-2
cdr3_length: 12
clone_size: NA
v_call: TRBV10-3
d_call: NA

cdr3_aa: CASTVGAYGNTEAFF
cdr3_nt: TGTGCCAGCACCGTAGGGGCCTACGGGAACACTGAAGCTTTCTTT
j_call: TRBJ1-1
cdr3_length: 15
clone_size: NA
v_call: TRBV9
d_call: NA

cdr3_aa: CASSEERSSYNEQFF
cdr3_nt: TGTGCCAGCAGTGAAGAACGGTCTTCCTACAATGAGCAGTTCTTC
j_call: TRBJ2-1
cdr3_length: 15
clone_size: NA
v_call: TRBV2
d_call: NA

cdr3_aa: CASSPGQGAFSETQYF
cdr3_nt: TGTGCCAGCAGCCCTGGACAGGGGGCTTTTTCGGAGACCCAGTACTTC
j_call: TRBJ2-5
cdr3_length: 16
clone_size: NA
v_call: TRBV11-3
d_call: TRBD1

cdr3_aa: CASSSGLHIYEQYF
cdr3_nt: TGTGCCAGCAGTTCGGGACTCCACATCTACGAGCAGTACTTC
j_call: TRBJ2-7
cdr3_length: 14
clone_size: NA
v_call: TRBV5-6
d_call: NA

cdr3_aa: CASSFGGDTGELFF
cdr3_nt: TGCGCCAGCAGCTTCGGGGGGGACACCGGGGAGCTGTTTTTT
j_call: TRBJ2-2
cdr3_length: 14
clone_size: NA
v_call: TRBV5-1
d_call: TRBD2

cdr3_aa: CASSLLGTIYGYTF
cdr3_nt: TGTGCCAGCAGTCTACTCGGGACGATCTATGGCTACACCTTC
j_call: TRBJ1-2
cdr3_length: 14
clone_size: NA
v_call: TRBV28
d_call: NA

cdr3_aa: CASSLTGQGFNEQFF
cdr3_nt: TGTGCCAGCAGCTTGACGGGACAGGGGTTCAATGAGCAGTTCTTC
j_call: TRBJ2-1
cdr3_length: 15
clone_size: NA
v_call: TRBV2
d_call: TRBD1

cdr3_aa: CASSWDQGLSNQPQHF
cdr3_nt: TGTGCCAGCAGTTGGGATCAGGGGCTAAGCAATCAGCCCCAGCATTTT
j_call: TRBJ1-5
cdr3_length: 16
clone_size: NA
v_call: TRBV2
d_call: NA

cdr3_aa: CASKGLSTGTGELFF
cdr3_nt: TGTGCCTCGAAGGGACTATCTACGGGGACCGGGGAGCTGTTTTTT
j_call: TRBJ2-2
cdr3_length: 15
clone_size: NA
v_call: TRBV6-5
d_call: TRBD2